A single sample gave rise to the 30 T cell receptor beta chains below, sequenced in a study of OX40 agonist ivuxolimab in advanced cancers. Measured with immunoSEQ multiplex PCR; TCRdb has only the in-frame clones, and not every one. The sample has 50,000 or so clones, roughly 82% seen once. Sequences were derived from CD4+ or CD8+ T cells sorted from blood, sampled in a trial of the OX40 agonist ivuxolimab. Every receptor here comes from an adult with an advanced solid tumor such as melanoma, head and neck, liver or kidney cancer.

The V gene is TRBV5-6, the J gene TRBJ2-7, with 12 bases that match TRBD2. CDR1 and CDR2 from the germline V gene are SGHDT and YYEEEE. V shed 4 bases, J shed 0 bases, and the junction held 8 bases outside the gene matches. The CDR3 runs 17 residues. This chain's CDR3 is CASSAGLAGPNSYEQYF. The DNA for the CDR3 is TGTGCCAGCAGCGCGGGACTAGCGGGCCCCAACTCCTACGAGCAGTACTTC.

The chain couples TRBV19 to TRBJ1-1; D gene ambiguous. The V end lost 3 bases, the J end lost 1 base, and 6 bases lay between the germline ends. The CDR3 totals 13 residues. The germline gives CDR1 LNHDA, CDR2 SQIVND (reference sequence). The CDR3, as DNA: TGTGCCAGTAGTATGACTGGGAACACTGAAGCTTTCTTT. Translating it yields CASSMTGNTEAFF.

The chain couples TRBV30 to TRBJ1-3, with D possibly being TRBD1 (6 bases). V shed 1 base and J shed 4 bases, with 11 bases lying between them. The CDR3 loop spans 14 amino acids. Germline V gene data show CDR1 as GTSNPN and CDR2 as SVGIG (reference sequence). Written as DNA, the CDR3 is TGTGCCTGGAGTGGGGGGGCGCTGGGAAACACCATATATTTT. As protein: CAWSGGALGNTIYF.

The chain carries TRBV18 and TRBJ2-5; 7 positions match TRBD1. Germline V gene lookup returns CDR1 KGHSH and CDR2 LQKENI. J gave up 3 bases and V 5 bases, and 6 bases lay outside the gene matches. This CDR3 is 14 amino acids long. The CDR3 is CASSNRGQEETQYF. CDR3 sequence (DNA): TGTGCCAGCTCAAACAGGGGTCAAGAAGAGACCCAGTACTTC.

The chain links TRBV28 to TRBJ1-4, with D possibly matching TRBD1 (6 bases). The CDR3 sequence is 14 residues long. V lost 5 bases to trimming and J lost 5 bases, with 12 bases between them. The germline CDR1 and CDR2 sequences are MDHEN and SYDVKM. CDR3 residues: CASSPQGRNEKLFF. The CDR3 DNA reads TGTGCCAGCAGTCCACAGGGTCGGAATGAAAAACTGTTTTTT.

This clone was observed a single time. This sequence joins TRBV6-1 and TRBJ1-2; 9 bases align to TRBD1. J gave up 6 bases and V 7 bases, and 9 bases lay outside the gene matches. Germline V gene lookup returns CDR1 MNHNS and CDR2 SASEGT. CDR3 length: 14 amino acids. The CDR3 protein is CASTLLTGGDGYTF. The CDR3 DNA follows: TGTGCCAGCACCCTACTGACAGGGGGGGATGGCTACACCTTC.

V and J are TRBV30 and TRBJ1-6, with 9 nucleotides matching TRBD1. The CDR3 runs 14 residues. V lost 2 bases, J lost 8 bases, and 4 bases stayed unmatched. CDR1 and CDR2 (germline): GTSNPN, SVGIG (reference sequence). The CDR3 nucleotides are TGTGCCTGGAGTCCCGGGACAGGGCATTCACCCCTCCACTTT. As protein: CAWSPGTGHSPLHF.

J is TRBJ1-3 and V is TRBV10-3, with no clear D. The V gene lost 11 bases and the J gene lost 6 bases, with 20 bases spanning the gap. Germline CDR1 ENHRY, CDR2 SYGVKD. CDR3 size: 14 residues. DNA for the CDR3: TGTGCCGCTGTTCCGGGGTTCGGACCAAACACCATATATTTT. It is translated as CAAVPGFGPNTIYF.

This rearrangement joins TRBV7-2 to TRBJ1-3, with TRBD1 matching 7 bases. The CDR3 covers 14 residues. The germline CDR1 and CDR2 sequences are SGHTA and FQGNSA. The junction had 2 bases not matched to a gene; V was cut back by 6 bases and J by 0 bases. In nucleotides, the CDR3 is TGTGCCAGCAGACGGGACAGCTCTGGAAACACCATATATTTT. It is translated as CASRRDSSGNTIYF. Filled out from reference TRBV7-2 and TRBJ1-3, the complete variable domain reads GAGVSQSPSNKVTEKGKDVELRCDPISGHTALYWYRQSLGQGLEFLIYFQGNSAPDKSGLPSDRFSAERTGGSVSTLTIQRTQQEDSAVYLCASRRDSSGNTIYFGEGSWLTVV.

This chain uses TRBV6-6 with TRBJ2-3; D ambiguous. Per the germline V gene, CDR1 is MNHNY and CDR2 is SVGAGI (reference sequence). V gave up 5 bases and J gave up 6 bases, with 9 bases separating them. The CDR3 contains 12 residues. Here the CDR3 DNA reads TGTGCCAGCAGTCCACTATCGGATACGCAGTATTTT. Its protein is CASSPLSDTQYF.

This clone was counted a single time. The genes are TRBV15 and TRBJ1-1; D not certain. This CDR3 is 15 amino acids long. Germline CDR1 LNHNV, CDR2 YYDKDF (reference sequence). The V gene lost 0 bases and the J gene lost 0 bases, with 8 bases spanning the gap. CDR3: CATSRDLRLNTEAFF. The CDR3 DNA sequence: TGTGCCACCAGCAGAGATTTGAGGTTGAACACTGAAGCTTTCTTT.

Comment on this clone: One end of the junction fails to match germline, which may point to a read error. The rearrangement uses TRBV7-7 and TRBJ2-2, with 9 nucleotides matching TRBD2. Per the germline V gene, CDR1 is SSHAT and CDR2 is FNYEAQ (reference sequence). This CDR3 contains 16 residues. The CDR3 region has the DNA TGTGCTAGCAGCTTAGCTAGCGGGGTCTCCACCGGGGAGCTGTTTTTT. This translates into CASSLASGVSTGELFF.

This clone has only one observation. This chain connects TRBV6-5 to TRBJ1-4; D not resolved. This CDR3 contains 14 residues. V was trimmed by 2 bases and J by 4 bases, leaving 8 bases between them. The germline V gene has CDR1 MNHEY and CDR2 SVGAGI. For the CDR3, the DNA is TGTGCCAGCAGTTACGGCCAATATAATGAAAAACTGTTTTTT. Its protein is CASSYGQYNEKLFF.

This clone was picked up one time. The rearrangement uses TRBV5-1 and TRBJ1-5, with D perhaps TRBD1 (6 bases). V was shortened by 6 bases and J by 4 bases, with 23 bases between the two germline ends. The CDR3 contains 17 residues. Germline CDR1 and CDR2: SGHRS and YFSETQ. The CDR3 DNA is TGCGCCAGCATTGGGCGGCTTCGGGGGCATGCGAATCAGCCCCAGCATTTT. Amino acid sequence: CASIGRLRGHANQPQHF.

The chain recombines TRBV9 with TRBJ1-4; no reliable D call. The CDR3 runs 16 residues. Germline CDR1 reads SGDLS; CDR2 reads YYNGEE. V was clipped by 0 bases and J by 8 bases, with 17 bases between them. CDR3 residues: CASSVEHSATYEKLFF. In DNA form, the CDR3 reads TGTGCCAGCAGCGTAGAACATTCCGCTACGTACGAAAAACTGTTTTTT.

This clone appeared a few times. The V gene is TRBV23-1, the J gene TRBJ2-7, with a weak D call TRBD1 (5 bases). TRBV23-1 is an ORF; its function is uncertain. This CDR3 is 13 amino acids long. V shed 6 bases and J shed 6 bases, with 15 bases lying between them. CDR3: CASRRTGVGEQYF. In nucleotides, the CDR3 is TGCGCCAGCAGGCGAACAGGAGTAGGCGAGCAGTACTTC.

The V gene is TRBV7-3, the J gene TRBJ2-6, with a weak D call TRBD2 (5 bases). This CDR3 region has 18 residues. CDR1 and CDR2 (germline): SGHTA, FQGTGA. V was pared by 5 bases and J by 4 bases, with 21 bases between. The CDR3 here is CASSPLPGLGPGANVLTF. CDR3 coding DNA: TGTGCCAGCAGCCCTCTCCCGGGGTTAGGTCCCGGGGCCAACGTCCTGACTTTC.

The chain combines TRBV15 with TRBJ2-7; TRBD1 matches 11 bases. CDR3 length: 14 amino acids. Germline V gene lookup returns CDR1 LNHNV and CDR2 YYDKDF (reference sequence). V was pared by 3 bases and J by 3 bases, with 1 base of the junction left unmatched. The CDR3 DNA reads TGTGCCACCAGCAGGGACAGGGGGCTCTACGAGCAGTACTTC. It specifies CATSRDRGLYEQYF.

The rearrangement uses TRBV21-1 and TRBJ1-4. TRBV21-1 is annotated as a pseudogene. The CDR3 loop spans 16 amino acids. The CDR3 sequence: CASSKDRGGKDEKLFF. The CDR3 nucleotides read TGTGCCAGCAGCAAAGATAGGGGAGGTAAGGATGAAAAACTGTTTTTT.

The V call is TRBV10-3, the J call TRBJ1-1; TRBD1 might be the D (6 bases). The V and J ends lost 6 bases and 1 base respectively, with 9 bases between them. This CDR3 has 13 residues. Per the germline V gene, CDR1 is ENHRY and CDR2 is SYGVKD. The CDR3 DNA reads as TGTGCCATCAGAAGGACAGAGAACACTGAAGCTTTCTTT. Its translation is CAIRRTENTEAFF.

V and J are TRBV11-2 and TRBJ2-3; no reliable D call. Germline V lookup: CDR1 SGHAT, CDR2 FQNNGV. The CDR3 covers 15 residues. V was shortened by 4 bases and J by 7 bases, with 18 bases between the two germline ends. For the CDR3, the DNA is TGTGCCAGCAGCTCCCTGGGCGTGACTTTGCATACGCAGTATTTT. It is translated as CASSSLGVTLHTQYF.

This clone was observed a few times. The rearrangement joins TRBV9 to TRBJ1-1; D not certain. V was clipped by 0 bases and J by 1 base, with 10 bases between them. Germline-derived CDR1 and CDR2 are SGDLS and YYNGEE. This CDR3 region has 15 residues. CDR3 amino acids: CASSVGSVGNTEAFF. DNA of the CDR3: TGTGCCAGCAGCGTAGGGTCCGTGGGGAACACTGAAGCTTTCTTT.

The chain links TRBV14 to TRBJ1-1; 10 nucleotides match TRBD1. This CDR3 is built from 13 residues. The germline gives CDR1 SGHDN, CDR2 FVKESK. V dropped 8 bases and J dropped 4; count of bases not matched to a gene: 4. CDR3 protein: CASRRTGGTEAFF. The DNA for the CDR3 is TGTGCCAGCCGGAGGACAGGGGGCACTGAAGCTTTCTTT. Full variable domain (missing parts from reference TRBV14 and TRBJ1-1): EAGVTQFPSHSVIEKGQTVTLRCDPISGHDNLYWYRRVMGKEIKFLLHFVKESKQDESGMPNNRFLAERTGGTYSTLKVQPAELEDSGVYFCASRRTGGTEAFFGQGTRLTVV.

The genes are TRBV7-2 and TRBJ2-5; 9 nucleotides line up with TRBD1. The last part of the DNA fits TRBJ2-7 better; the J call may be wrong. The CDR3 consists of 14 residues. The germline V gene has CDR1 SGHTA and CDR2 FQGNSA. The CDR3 nucleotides are TGTGCCAGCAACCCGGGACAGGGTCCCTACGAGCAGTACTTC. The encoded protein is CASNPGQGPYEQYF.

The chain joins TRBV6-5 to TRBJ2-3; D tentatively reads TRBD1 or TRBD2 (6 bases each). Trimming shortened V by 11 bases and J by 1 base, and 13 bases separated the two germline ends. Germline V gene lookup returns CDR1 MNHEY and CDR2 SVGAGI. The CDR3 sequence is 13 residues long. CDR3 DNA sequence: TGTGCCGTAAGGGGGGCAGGCACAGATACGCAGTATTTT. Translating it yields CAVRGAGTDTQYF.

V usage is TRBV19 and J usage is TRBJ2-1, with TRBD1 as a possible D gene (5 bases). CDR1 LNHDA and CDR2 SQIVND come from the germline V gene (reference sequence). This CDR3 comprises 13 residues. V was trimmed by 6 bases and J by 6 bases, leaving 12 bases between them. The CDR3 coding sequence is TGTGCCAGTAGAGCCTCAGGGTTCAATGAGCAGTTCTTC. Translating it yields CASRASGFNEQFF.

This chain connects TRBV7-2 to TRBJ1-6; TRBD1 aligns across 7 bases. The V gene end was trimmed by 5 bases and the J gene end by 3 bases; junction bases not matched to a gene: 4. Germline V gene lookup returns CDR1 SGHTA and CDR2 FQGNSA. The CDR3 is made up of 15 amino acids. The CDR3 sequence: CASSTGQVYNSPLHF. CDR3 DNA sequence: TGTGCCAGCAGCACCGGACAGGTCTATAATTCACCCCTCCACTTT.

In this sample, this clone turned up a few times. The CDR3 nucleotides are TGCGCCAGCAGCTTGGAAACTAGCGTAAGCACAGATACGCAGTATTTT. As protein: CASSLETSVSTDTQYF. The genes are TRBV5-1 and TRBJ2-3; TRBD2 aligns across 7 bases. This CDR3 region has 16 residues. The V and J ends lost 0 bases and 0 bases, in that order; junction bases with no gene match: 4. The germline V gene encodes CDR1 SGHRS and CDR2 YFSETQ.

Details on this clone: Compared with germline, one end of the junction differs, possibly owing to a read error. The genes are TRBV7-7 and TRBJ2-1, with D possibly being TRBD2 (6 bases). Germline assignment: CDR1 SSHAT and CDR2 FNYEAQ (reference sequence). The CDR3 runs to 13 residues. CDR3 sequence: CASSLLRGNEQFF. The CDR3 DNA reads as TGTGCTAGCAGCTTATTGCGGGGCAATGAGCAGTTCTTC.

This chain connects TRBV18 to TRBJ2-1, with D hard to call. V gave up 0 bases and J gave up 2 bases, with 8 bases separating them. The CDR3 has 15 amino acids. Germline values: CDR1 KGHSH, CDR2 LQKENI. DNA for the CDR3: TGTGCCAGCTCACCACCGGGCAGTACCTACAATGAGCAGTTCTTC. The encoded protein is CASSPPGSTYNEQFF. Complete variable domain (other parts from reference TRBV18 and TRBJ2-1): NAGVMQNPRHLVRRRGQEARLRCSPMKGHSHVYWYRQLPEEGLKFMVYLQKENIIDESGMPKERFSAEFPKEGPSILRIQQVVRGDSAAYFCASSPPGSTYNEQFFGPGTRLTVL.